Listed below are T cell receptor beta chains from one sample, sequenced in a study of cytomegalovirus exposure and HLA in healthy donors. This table comes from immunoSEQ multiplex PCR, and its TCRdb copy is limited to in-frame clones, with some not included. The sample has around 110,000 clones, about 70% seen once. Sequences were obtained from PBMCs. The receptors come from a woman aged 25-40 years in good health and CMV-seronegative. CDR3s include the opening cysteine and the closing phenylalanine or tryptophan. The order of the fields is clone size, D gene, J gene, V gene, CDR3 DNA, CDR3 protein. The D gene is left open where the match is weak. Not every row has a clone size; where given, it reads once, few, many or a size class.

clone_size: .
d_call: .
j_call: TRBJ1-1
v_call: TRBV7-2
cdr3_nt: TGTGCCAGCAGCTCTCAATCCGGGAGAAAGAACACTGAAGCTTTCTTT
cdr3_aa: CASSSQSGRKNTEAFF

clone_size: .
d_call: TRBD1
j_call: TRBJ1-5
v_call: TRBV6-5
cdr3_nt: TGTGCCAGCAGGACAGGGTATAGCAATCAGCCCCAGCATTTT
cdr3_aa: CASRTGYSNQPQHF

clone_size: .
d_call: .
j_call: TRBJ1-5
v_call: TRBV19
cdr3_nt: TGTGCCAGTAGTACGGGGGCCGGGGGGTATAGCAATCAGCCCCAGCATTTT
cdr3_aa: CASSTGAGGYSNQPQHF

clone_size: .
d_call: .
j_call: TRBJ2-1
v_call: TRBV30
cdr3_nt: TGTGCCTGGAGTGTTGATGGCGGGAAGACCGCCTACAATGAGCAGTTCTTC
cdr3_aa: CAWSVDGGKTAYNEQFF

clone_size: few
d_call: .
j_call: TRBJ1-2
v_call: TRBV27
cdr3_nt: TGTGCCAGCGGTGGAGGGTCCGATGGCTACACCTTC
cdr3_aa: CASGGGSDGYTF

clone_size: .
d_call: .
j_call: TRBJ1-2
v_call: TRBV9
cdr3_nt: TGTGCCAGCAGCGTAGAGGCAGGGTATGGCTACACCTTC
cdr3_aa: CASSVEAGYGYTF

clone_size: .
d_call: TRBD1
j_call: TRBJ2-3
v_call: TRBV18
cdr3_nt: TGTGCCAGCCCCCAATTACAGGGGTCTTTCACAGATACGCAGTATTTT
cdr3_aa: CASPQLQGSFTDTQYF

clone_size: once
d_call: .
j_call: TRBJ1-1
v_call: TRBV5-1
cdr3_nt: TGCGCCAGCAGCTTGCAACACATGAACACTGAAGCTTTCTTT
cdr3_aa: CASSLQHMNTEAFF

clone_size: once
d_call: TRBD2
j_call: TRBJ2-7
v_call: TRBV29-1
cdr3_nt: TGCAGCGTTGTAACTAGCGGGAGCTACGAGCAGTACTTC
cdr3_aa: CSVVTSGSYEQYF

clone_size: few
d_call: .
j_call: TRBJ2-7
v_call: TRBV9
cdr3_nt: TGTGCCAGCAGCGTAGGGGGGAGGCTCTACGAGCAGTACTTC
cdr3_aa: CASSVGGRLYEQYF

clone_size: .
d_call: .
j_call: TRBJ2-1
v_call: TRBV27
cdr3_nt: TGTGCCAGCAGTTTCGGACAGTACAATGAGCAGTTCTTC
cdr3_aa: CASSFGQYNEQFF

clone_size: .
d_call: TRBD2
j_call: TRBJ2-5
v_call: TRBV27
cdr3_nt: TGTGCCAGCAGTTTAGGGACACGGGGGGGTATGGAGACCCAGTACTTC
cdr3_aa: CASSLGTRGGMETQYF

clone_size: .
d_call: TRBD2
j_call: TRBJ2-1
v_call: TRBV28
cdr3_nt: TGTGCCAGCAAAGGCTCCGGGGGCCAACTAGCGGATAACGTGTACAATGAGCAGTTCTTC
cdr3_aa: CASKGSGGQLADNVYNEQFF

clone_size: .
d_call: TRBD2
j_call: TRBJ2-3
v_call: TRBV10-1
cdr3_nt: TGCGCCAGCAGCGAAGGGACTAGCGGGAATTCCGCCACAGATACGCAGTATTTT
cdr3_aa: CASSEGTSGNSATDTQYF

clone_size: .
d_call: TRBD2
j_call: TRBJ2-2
v_call: TRBV9
cdr3_nt: TGTGCCAGCAGCGACCGGGACTATAACACCGGGGAGCTGTTTTTT
cdr3_aa: CASSDRDYNTGELFF

clone_size: .
d_call: .
j_call: TRBJ2-2
v_call: TRBV14
cdr3_nt: TGTGCCAGCAGCCAAATTCGCACAGACGGGGAGCTGTTTTTT
cdr3_aa: CASSQIRTDGELFF

clone_size: few
d_call: .
j_call: TRBJ1-2
v_call: TRBV7-9
cdr3_nt: TGTGCCAGCAGCTTAGCCCTAACGCCTGGCTACACCTTC
cdr3_aa: CASSLALTPGYTF

clone_size: .
d_call: .
j_call: TRBJ1-4
v_call: TRBV14
cdr3_nt: TGTGCCAGCAGCCAAGTTGGACAATCTAATGAAAAACTGTTTTTT
cdr3_aa: CASSQVGQSNEKLFF

clone_size: .
d_call: TRBD2
j_call: TRBJ2-2
v_call: TRBV7-8
cdr3_nt: TGTGCCAGCAGCTTAAGGACTAGCGGGAGCTTAAACACCGGGGAGCTGTTTTTT
cdr3_aa: CASSLRTSGSLNTGELFF

clone_size: .
d_call: .
j_call: TRBJ1-1
v_call: TRBV19
cdr3_nt: TGTGCCAGTAGTATTCCCATAACGGGTGAAGCTTTCTTT
cdr3_aa: CASSIPITGEAFF